The entry below gives a single T cell receptor beta chain sequence along with its context. Deletions cut 1 base from V and 1 base from J, with 5 bases between. Germline V gene lookup returns CDR1 LGHDT and CDR2 YNNKEL (reference sequence). The CDR3 runs 14 residues. This entry belongs to a study of blood T cell repertoires in COVID-19. TCRdb keeps only in-frame clones here, not all; method: immunoSEQ multiplex PCR. The data contain some 150,000 clones, around 83% of them seen just once; the ten biggest clones take up roughly 9.8%. The V gene is TRBV3-1 (or the pseudogene TRBV3-2), the J gene TRBJ1-3; D gene ambiguous. The source material was peripheral blood. This TCR was recovered from a woman between 50 and 59 years old with acute or convalescent COVID-19. The CDR3 coding sequence is TGTGCCAGCAGCCAAGGAGGGTCTGGAAACACCATATATTTT. Amino acid sequence: CASSQGGSGNTIYF.